Following are 20 T cell receptor beta chains from one sample sequenced in a study of shared T cell receptors in the human thymus. Some clones are missing from TCRdb's copy, which holds only in-frame ones; the method was immunoSEQ multiplex PCR. The sample consists of hundreds of thousands of clones, roughly 74% of them appearing once. These data were also reused for a study on human thymus T cells.

Source material: thymocytes. The source of these receptors is a boy under two years old with a congenital heart defect.

Regarding this clone: The junction departs from the called germline gene at one end, perhaps through a read error. The rearrangement links TRBV29-1 to TRBJ2-7, with TRBD2 identical over 7 bases. Looked up from germline, CDR1 is SQVTM and CDR2 is ANQGSEA. The length of the CDR3 is 13 residues. The CDR3 loop reads CSVEDAWTSENHF. The CDR3 nucleotides read TGCAGCGTTGAAGATGCGTGGACTAGTGAAAATCACTTC.

The chain links TRBV18 to TRBJ2-7; the D is unclear. The germline CDR1 and CDR2 sequences are KGHSH and LQKENI. This CDR3 spans 18 amino acids. V was pared by 3 bases and J by 3 bases, with 24 bases between. CDR3 nucleotides: TGTGCCAGCTCACCCCCCCGAAAACAACGCGGCCCTAACTACGAGCAGTACTTC. Residues: CASSPPRKQRGPNYEQYF.

On this clone itself: The junction departs from the called germline gene at one end, perhaps through a read error. The chain links TRBV2 to TRBJ2-4; D unresolved. From germline, CDR1 is SNHLY and CDR2 FYNNEI. This CDR3 is built from 15 residues. This chain's CDR3 is CAGSFQTLAKNIQYF. CDR3 nucleotides: TGTGCCGGCAGTTTCCAGACACTAGCCAAAAACATTCAGTACTTC.

This chain links TRBV28 with TRBJ1-1; possibly TRBD1 for D (6 bases). Germline V gene sequence: CDR1 MDHEN, CDR2 SYDVKM. The CDR3 sequence is 14 residues long. Trimming removed 7 bases from V and 5 bases from J, with 17 bases in between. The CDR3 here is CASNQRGGSTEAFF. The CDR3 nucleotides are TGTGCCAGCAATCAAAGGGGGGGGAGTACTGAAGCTTTCTTT.

This rearrangement joins TRBV25-1 to TRBJ2-2; 8 nucleotides agree with TRBD2. CDR3 length: 14 residues. Losses at the gene ends were 5 bases for V and 7 bases for J; bases not matched to a gene: 6. From germline, CDR1 is MGHDK and CDR2 SYGVNS. In nucleotides, the CDR3 is TGTGCCAGCAGTCGGCGGGAGGCCCTCGGGGAGCTGTTTTTT. It translates to CASSRREALGELFF.

The rearrangement joins TRBV30 to TRBJ2-1; 9 bases are a match to TRBD2. CDR1 is GTSNPN and CDR2 is SVGIG in the germline V gene (reference sequence). Trimming cost V 2 bases and J 10 bases; bases outside gene matches: 12. The CDR3 is 15 residues long. The CDR3 sequence: CAWSSTSGAREEQFF. For the CDR3, the DNA is TGTGCCTGGAGTTCGACTAGCGGAGCCCGGGAAGAGCAGTTCTTC.

The genes are TRBV9 and TRBJ2-1, with a possible D match to TRBD2 (6 bases). V was trimmed by 3 bases and J by 16 bases, leaving 17 bases between them. This CDR3 is built from 12 residues. Germline-derived CDR1 and CDR2 are SGDLS and YYNGEE. Here the CDR3 DNA reads TGTGCCAGCAGCGCCGGCGGGGTGGGGGTATTCTTC. This encodes CASSAGGVGVFF.

Here the CDR3 DNA reads TGTGCCAGCAGGGGGACTAGCGGGAGACCCGGGGAGCTGTTTTTT. Protein sequence: CASRGTSGRPGELFF. V gene TRBV6-1 combines with J gene TRBJ2-2; TRBD2 agrees at 14 bases. Germline V gives CDR1 MNHNS, CDR2 SASEGT. CDR3 length: 15 amino acids. The junction had 3 bases not matched to a gene; V was cut back by 6 bases and J by 6 bases.

The gene calls are TRBV6-1 and TRBJ2-3, with D maybe TRBD1 (6 bases). CDR3 length equals 15 residues. V was shortened by 4 bases and J by 0 bases, with 11 bases between the two germline ends. CDR1 MNHNS and CDR2 SASEGT come from the germline V gene. This CDR3 is CASSARDNSTDTQYF. The CDR3 DNA sequence: TGTGCCAGCAGTGCACGGGACAACAGCACAGATACGCAGTATTTT.

The V gene is TRBV30, the J gene TRBJ2-1; the match to TRBD2 covers 8 bases. V lost 1 base, J lost 2 bases, and 7 bases stayed unmatched. This CDR3 comprises 16 residues. Per the germline V gene, CDR1 is GTSNPN and CDR2 is SVGIG (reference sequence). The CDR3 loop reads CAWSGVAGTPYNEQFF. In DNA, the CDR3 is TGTGCCTGGAGTGGGGTAGCGGGAACCCCCTACAATGAGCAGTTCTTC. The complete variable domain, with remaining parts taken from reference TRBV30 and TRBJ2-1, reads SQTIHQWPATLVQPVGSPLSLECTVEGTSNPNLYWYRQAAGRGLQLLFYSVGIGQISSEVPQNLSASRPQDRQFILSSKKLLLSDSGFYLCAWSGVAGTPYNEQFFGPGTRLTVL.

V is TRBV27 and J is TRBJ1-1, with 8 positions matching TRBD1. CDR1 is MNHEY, CDR2 SMNVEV, per germline (reference sequence). Germline trimming cut 6 bases from V and 4 bases from J; bases unmatched to any gene: 7. The CDR3 has 14 amino acids. The CDR3: CASRTGQGGTEAFF. The CDR3 bases are TGTGCCAGCAGGACTGGACAGGGTGGCACTGAAGCTTTCTTT.

This CDR3 is CAISDLADYPSTDTQYF. The CDR3 nucleotides are TGTGCCATCAGCGACCTAGCGGACTACCCTAGCACAGATACGCAGTATTTT. This chain connects TRBV10-3 to TRBJ2-3, with 7 bases identical to TRBD2. This CDR3 comprises 17 residues. The junction had 12 bases not matched to a gene; V was cut back by 6 bases and J by 0 bases. Germline assignment: CDR1 ENHRY and CDR2 SYGVKD.

This chain connects TRBV4-2 to TRBJ1-2, with a tentative D call TRBD1 (6 bases). The V and J ends lost 6 bases and 0 bases respectively, with 17 bases between them. From germline, CDR1 is LGHNA and CDR2 YNFKEQ. This CDR3 spans 16 amino acids. The CDR3 nucleotides read TGTGCCAGCAGACCCCCCTGGGGGCCGTCTAACTATGGCTACACCTTC. This translates into CASRPPWGPSNYGYTF.

This sequence joins TRBV5-5 and TRBJ2-7; 10 bases agree with TRBD1. Germline trimming cut 4 bases from V and 2 bases from J; bases unmatched to any gene: 12. The CDR3 spans 17 residues. Germline-derived CDR1 and CDR2 are SGHKS and YYEKEE (reference sequence). The CDR3 DNA follows: TGTGCCAGCAGCGCGCGGGACAGGGGTGCCGCTCCCTACGAGCAGTACTTC. Residues: CASSARDRGAAPYEQYF.

This chain links TRBV27 with TRBJ1-4; 12 bases align to TRBD1. The CDR3 is made up of 18 amino acids. With 6 bases clipped from V and 8 bases from J, the junction kept 16 bases outside the gene matches. CDR1 and CDR2 from the germline V gene are MNHEY and SMNVEV (reference sequence). CDR3 amino acids: CASRGTGGTSVIEEKLFF. The CDR3 DNA reads as TGTGCCAGCAGAGGGACAGGGGGCACCTCGGTGATAGAAGAAAAACTGTTTTTT.

V is TRBV25-1 and J is TRBJ1-5; D is ambiguous. The germline V and J ends were trimmed by 4 bases and 0 bases, with 10 bases remaining between them. The length of the CDR3 is 15 residues. CDR1 is MGHDK, CDR2 SYGVNS, per germline. CDR3 protein: CASSATTHSNQPQHF. The CDR3 nucleotides are TGTGCCAGCAGTGCGACAACCCATAGCAATCAGCCCCAGCATTTT.

The rearrangement uses TRBV10-2 and TRBJ1-4; 9 bases line up with TRBD1. The CDR3 is 13 residues long. V shed 8 bases and J 8 bases; nucleotides not matched to a gene: 6. Germline loops: CDR1 WSHSY, CDR2 SAAADI. The CDR3 DNA reads as TGCGCCAGCGGGGACAGGGTACGCGAAAAACTGTTTTTT. This encodes CASGDRVREKLFF.

About this clone: The junction departs from the called germline gene at one end, perhaps through a read error. Other DNA sequences in this specimen translate into the identical CDR3. The chain is built from TRBV7-9 and TRBJ2-7; 11 bases align to TRBD2. Germline assignment: CDR1 SEHNR and CDR2 FQNEAQ (reference sequence). This CDR3 has 14 residues. The CDR3 is CASSLTSGSSEQYF. In nucleotides, the CDR3 is TGTGCAAGCAGCTTAACTAGCGGGAGTTCCGAGCAGTACTTC. Complete variable domain (other parts from reference TRBV7-9 and TRBJ2-7): DTGVSQNPRHKITKRGQNVTFRCDPISEHNRLYWYRQTLGQGPEFLTYFQNEAQLEKSRLLSDRFSAERPKGSFSTLEIQRTEQGDSAMYLCASSLTSGSSEQYFGPGTRLTVT.

This chain uses TRBV2 with TRBJ2-7, with TRBD1 matching over 7 bases. V lost 8 bases and J lost 1; bases outside the gene matches: 8. The CDR3 length is 14 residues. The germline V gene has CDR1 SNHLY and CDR2 FYNNEI. The CDR3 loop reads CASWNRGPSYEQYF. Here the CDR3 DNA reads TGTGCCAGCTGGAACAGGGGCCCGTCCTACGAGCAGTACTTC. Full variable domain (remainder filled in from reference TRBV2 and TRBJ2-7): EPEVTQTPSHQVTQMGQEVILRCVPISNHLYFYWYRQILGQKVEFLVSFYNNEISEKSEIFDDQFSVERPDGSNFTLKIRSTKLEDSAMYFCASWNRGPSYEQYFGPGTRLTVT.

This clone was recorded once. The J gene is TRBJ2-7, the V gene TRBV6-1; D possibly corresponds to TRBD1 (6 bases). The CDR3 totals 14 residues. Trimming shortened V by 5 bases and J by 6 bases, and 17 bases separated the two germline ends. Germline CDR1 reads MNHNS; CDR2 reads SASEGT. Written as DNA, the CDR3 is TGTGCCAGCAGTCGTCCCAGGGGCTTGCGCGAGCAGTACTTC. Translated: CASSRPRGLREQYF.